This T cell receptor (beta chain) appears in the sequencing data of a study of neurological immune-mediated disorders. The making of cDNA relied on 5'RACE with 10-nucleotide random UMIs. TCRdb reanalysed the 5' RACE reads using MiXCR and keeps one entry per CDR3 protein. The sample contains 40,000 to 50,000 distinct CDR3 sequences, 1.9% of which appear only once. Study conclusions and caveats: Any association between clinical or MRI features and the multiple sclerosis repertoire cluster was absent.

This clonotype appeared many times. Its antigen is undetermined. Source material: PBMCs. This sequence was found in a woman between 35 and 50 years old with multiple sclerosis.

The CDR3 spells CASRGRLSGGANVLTF. CDR3 sequence (DNA): TGTGCCAGCAGGGGACGGCTCTCTGGCGGGGCCAACGTCCTGACTTTC. The V and J genes are TRBV12-3 or TRBV12-4 and TRBJ2-6; D is tentatively TRBD1 or TRBD2 (5 bases each). The V gene lost 6 bases and the J gene lost 4 bases, with 16 bases spanning the gap. The CDR3 runs to 16 residues.